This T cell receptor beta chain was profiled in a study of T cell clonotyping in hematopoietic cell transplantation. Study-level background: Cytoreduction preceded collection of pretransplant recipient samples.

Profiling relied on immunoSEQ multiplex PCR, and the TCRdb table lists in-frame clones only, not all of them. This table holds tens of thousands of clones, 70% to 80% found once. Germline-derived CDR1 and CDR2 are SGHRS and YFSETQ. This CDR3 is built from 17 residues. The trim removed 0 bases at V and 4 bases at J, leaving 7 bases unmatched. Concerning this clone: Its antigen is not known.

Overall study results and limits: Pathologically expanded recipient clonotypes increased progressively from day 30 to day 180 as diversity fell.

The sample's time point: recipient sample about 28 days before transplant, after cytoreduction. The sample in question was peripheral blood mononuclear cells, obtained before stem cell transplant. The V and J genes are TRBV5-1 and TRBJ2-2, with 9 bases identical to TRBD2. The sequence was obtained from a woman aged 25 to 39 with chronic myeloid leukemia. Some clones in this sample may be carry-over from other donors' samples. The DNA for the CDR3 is TGCGCCAGCAGCTTGGCCGCGGGCGGGGGGGCCACCGGGGAGCTGTTTTTT. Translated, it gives CASSLAAGGGATGELFF.